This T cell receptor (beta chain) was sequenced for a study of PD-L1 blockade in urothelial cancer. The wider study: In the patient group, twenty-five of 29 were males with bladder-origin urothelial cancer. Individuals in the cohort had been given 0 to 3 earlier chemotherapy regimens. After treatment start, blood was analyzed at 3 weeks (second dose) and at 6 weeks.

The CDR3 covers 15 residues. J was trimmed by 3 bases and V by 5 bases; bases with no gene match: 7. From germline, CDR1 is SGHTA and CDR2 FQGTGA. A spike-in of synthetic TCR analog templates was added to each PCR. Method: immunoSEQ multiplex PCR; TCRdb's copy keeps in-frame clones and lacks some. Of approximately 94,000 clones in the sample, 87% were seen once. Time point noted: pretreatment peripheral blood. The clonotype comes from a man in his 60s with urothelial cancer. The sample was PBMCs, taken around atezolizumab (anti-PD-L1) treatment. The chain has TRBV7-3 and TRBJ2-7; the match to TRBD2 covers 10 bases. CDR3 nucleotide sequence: TGTGCCAGCAGCGCCTTGACTAGCGGGCGCTACGAGCAGTACTTC. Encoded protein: CASSALTSGRYEQYF.